This T cell receptor (beta chain) is from a study of blood T cell repertoires in COVID-19. Study context: COVID-19 samples, acute and convalescent, were from the United States, Italy and Spain. The analysed material was cDNA or gDNA that came from T cells, B-cell-depleted T cells, or PBMCs.

V was cut by 3 bases and J by 7 bases, with 18 bases left in between. The CDR3 consists of 15 residues. The germline V gene has CDR1 GTSNPN and CDR2 SVGIG (reference sequence). Methods used by the authors: The assay estimated nucleated cells by amplifying reference gene primers. Sequencing used immunoSEQ multiplex PCR; TCRdb keeps in-frame clones, though not all of them. Clonal size and the V and J genes are those of that table, whereas D and trimming came from the DNA. The profile shows over 60,000 clones, roughly 86% of them singletons. The V call is TRBV30, the J call TRBJ1-4, with D possibly being TRBD1 (5 bases). This clonotype was sampled from a woman aged 60-75 years with acute or convalescent COVID-19. Sequences were obtained from peripheral blood. The CDR3 loop is CAWSLGHSTAEKLFF. The CDR3 nucleotides are TGTGCCTGGAGCTTAGGACATTCAACTGCTGAAAAACTGTTTTTT.